This T cell receptor beta chain was identified in a study of cytomegalovirus exposure and HLA in healthy donors. Germline CDR1 reads SGHDT; CDR2 reads YYEEEE. Trimming cost V 3 bases and J 2 bases; bases outside gene matches: 2. CDR3 length equals 14 residues. Worth noting for this clone: Its antigen is still unknown.

Broader study findings: An analysis was carried out later, and it reportedly showed fewer N-insertions in an Asian-associated ancestry cluster than the approximately 680-donor mean. Some V segments, TRBV6-2 and TRBV6-3 among them, were indistinguishable and were therefore excluded.

It was with 60 Vbeta and 13 Jbeta primers that the PCR ran. Assay: immunoSEQ multiplex PCR; the TCRdb copy retains only in-frame clones and omits some. Altogether 150,000 to 200,000 clones are present, around 80% being singletons, with the ten largest covering approximately 1.3%. This chain uses TRBV5-6 with TRBJ1-5; TRBD1 aligns across 7 bases. The TCR originated in a girl aged 10-17 years in good health and CMV-seropositive. Sequencing input: PBMCs. The CDR3 DNA reads as TGTGCCAGCAGCTCTACAGGGGGCAATCAGCCCCAGCATTTT. Amino acids: CASSSTGGNQPQHF.